By frequency in the sample, the clone carrying this TCR beta chain is medium-sized. A junction boundary mismatches the germline segment, possibly from a read error. The patients had localized lung adenocarcinoma, a non-small cell subtype. In TCRdb, the PCR reads were re-called with MiXCR into one record per CDR3 protein. Of fewer than 5,000 distinct CDR3 sequences in the sample, just over 50% were seen once. These data originate in a study of CD4 and CD8 cells across lung adenocarcinoma regions. Germline CDR1 reads GTSNPN; CDR2 reads SVGIG (reference sequence). The CDR3 spans 14 residues. The clonotype comes from a female donor with lung adenocarcinoma. The CD4 and CD8 labels of this study may be unreliable. Sequences were obtained from CD4+ T cells from the margin of a lung tumor. The chain recombines TRBV30 with TRBJ2-1, with 12 positions matching TRBD1. CDR3: CAWSAGTGGASPYF. The CDR3 nucleotides read TGTGCCTGGAGTGCCGGGACAGGGGGCGCAAGTCCGTACTTC.